This T cell receptor beta chain is drawn from a study of human T cells and chemical hapten exposure. TCRdb re-called the RACE reads with MiXCR, one entry per CDR3 protein. Here the sample spans 100,000 or so distinct CDR3 sequences, around 35% being singletons. The time point denotes: patch test 3, about 24 weeks after DPC sensitization. The treatment: therapeutic diphenylcyclopropenone sensitization with weekly scalp DPC. The sequenced sample was whole blood, obtained in connection with sensitization to the hapten diphenylcyclopropenone (DPC). The source is a man aged 35 to 55 with alopecia areata. Some clones in this sample may be carry-over from other donors' samples.

CDR3: CASSQDLPGQGNQPQHF. CDR3 DNA: TGTGCCAGCAGCCAAGATCTGCCGGGACAGGGCAATCAGCCCCAGCATTTT. The chain uses TRBV4-2 and TRBJ1-5; 8 bases map to TRBD1. The CDR3 spans 17 residues. J lost 2 bases, V lost 0 bases, and 6 bases had no gene match. The germline CDR1 and CDR2 sequences are LGHNA and YNFKEQ.